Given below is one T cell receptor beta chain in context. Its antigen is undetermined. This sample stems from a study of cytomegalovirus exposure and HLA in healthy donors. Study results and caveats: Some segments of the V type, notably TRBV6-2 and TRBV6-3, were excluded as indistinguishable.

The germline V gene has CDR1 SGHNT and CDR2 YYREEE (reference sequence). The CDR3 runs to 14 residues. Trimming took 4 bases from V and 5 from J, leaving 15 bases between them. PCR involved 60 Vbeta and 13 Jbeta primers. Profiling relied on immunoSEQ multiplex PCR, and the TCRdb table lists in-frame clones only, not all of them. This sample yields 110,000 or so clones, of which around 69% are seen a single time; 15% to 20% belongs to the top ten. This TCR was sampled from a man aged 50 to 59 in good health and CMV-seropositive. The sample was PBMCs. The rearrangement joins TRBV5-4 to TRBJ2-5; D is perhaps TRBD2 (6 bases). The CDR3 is CASSPRLGEETQYF. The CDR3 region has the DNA TGTGCCAGCAGCCCCCGACTAGGAGAGGAGACCCAGTACTTC.